This TCR beta chain came from a study of cytomegalovirus exposure and HLA in healthy donors. Study background: It was reported in a later analysis that the same platform had been used for the 90 to 150 validation repertoires as for the roughly 650 first-cohort repertoires.

On this clone itself: Its matching antigen is unknown.

The repertoire was sequenced with immunoSEQ multiplex PCR; TCRdb's copy has only in-frame clones and lacks some. The top ten hold about 1.1% of the sample, which has 100,000 to 150,000 clones, roughly 89% seen once. The CDR3 spans 13 residues. Germline CDR1 reads SGDLS; CDR2 reads YYNGEE. V lost 7 bases to trimming and J lost 3 bases; unmatched junction nucleotides: 5. General study results and limits: Reports showed the classifier diagnosing cytomegalovirus status with high specificity and sensitivity.

The J gene is TRBJ2-3, the V gene TRBV9; 7 nucleotides align to TRBD1. This TCR was recovered from a woman aged 18-29 years in good health and CMV-seronegative. Sequencing was done on a sample of PBMCs. The CDR3 region has the DNA TGTGCCAGCCAGGGACAGACAACAGATACGCAGTATTTT. Translated: CASQGQTTDTQYF.